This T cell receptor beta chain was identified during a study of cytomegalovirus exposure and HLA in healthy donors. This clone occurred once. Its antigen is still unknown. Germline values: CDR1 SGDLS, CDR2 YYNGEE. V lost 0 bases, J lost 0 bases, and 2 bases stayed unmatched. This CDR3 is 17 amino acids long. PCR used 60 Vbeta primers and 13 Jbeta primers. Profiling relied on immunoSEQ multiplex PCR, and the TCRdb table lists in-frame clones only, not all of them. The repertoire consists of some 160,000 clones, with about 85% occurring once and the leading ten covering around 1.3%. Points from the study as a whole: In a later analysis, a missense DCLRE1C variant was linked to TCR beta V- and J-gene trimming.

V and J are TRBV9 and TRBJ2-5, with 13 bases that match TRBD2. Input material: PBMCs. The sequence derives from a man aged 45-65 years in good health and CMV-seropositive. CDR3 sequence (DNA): TGTGCCAGCAGCGTAGGAGGACTAGCGGGGGACCAAGAGACCCAGTACTTC. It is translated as CASSVGGLAGDQETQYF.